Sequencing of this TCR beta chain was carried out in a study of blood T cell repertoires in COVID-19. At the level of the study: Some COVID-19 samples were acute and others convalescent; all came from the United States, Italy and Spain. T cells, B-cell-depleted T cells, or PBMCs provided the cDNA or gDNA that served as material.

CDR1 and CDR2 (germline): SGHAT, FQNNGV. Losses at the gene ends were 5 bases for V and 1 base for J; bases not matched to a gene: 7. This CDR3 comprises 17 residues. Original processing methods: Reference gene primer amplification gave estimated nucleated cell counts. The method was immunoSEQ multiplex PCR; TCRdb's version includes in-frame clones alone and lacks a portion of them. The V and J calls and clone size are taken from that table; D and trimming were inferred from the DNA. Of about 76,000 clones in the sample, about 88% were seen once. This TCR was recovered from a human donor in a cohort sampled during active COVID-19. The rearrangement uses TRBV11-2 and TRBJ2-1; 11 positions match TRBD2. What was sequenced was peripheral blood. CDR3 amino acids: CASSPRTSGPSYNEQFF. CDR3 sequence (DNA): TGTGCCAGCAGCCCTAGGACTAGCGGGCCTTCCTACAATGAGCAGTTCTTC.